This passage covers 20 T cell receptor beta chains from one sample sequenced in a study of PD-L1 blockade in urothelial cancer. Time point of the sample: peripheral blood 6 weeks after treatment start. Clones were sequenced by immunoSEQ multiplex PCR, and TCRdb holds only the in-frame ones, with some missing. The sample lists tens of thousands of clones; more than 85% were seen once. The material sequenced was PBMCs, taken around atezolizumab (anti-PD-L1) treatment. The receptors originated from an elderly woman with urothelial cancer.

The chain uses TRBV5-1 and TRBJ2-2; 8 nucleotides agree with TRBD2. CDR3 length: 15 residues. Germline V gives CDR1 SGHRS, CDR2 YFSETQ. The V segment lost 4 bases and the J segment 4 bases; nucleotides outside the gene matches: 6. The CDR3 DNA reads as TGCGCCAGCAGCATCCTTAGCGGGATCACCGGGGAGCTGTTTTTT. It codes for CASSILSGITGELFF.

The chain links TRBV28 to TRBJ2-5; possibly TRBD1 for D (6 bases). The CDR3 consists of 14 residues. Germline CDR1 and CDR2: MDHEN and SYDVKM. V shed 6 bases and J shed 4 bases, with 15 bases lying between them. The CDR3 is CASSLDSPPETQYF. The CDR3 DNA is TGTGCCAGCAGCCTGGACAGCCCCCCAGAGACCCAGTACTTC.

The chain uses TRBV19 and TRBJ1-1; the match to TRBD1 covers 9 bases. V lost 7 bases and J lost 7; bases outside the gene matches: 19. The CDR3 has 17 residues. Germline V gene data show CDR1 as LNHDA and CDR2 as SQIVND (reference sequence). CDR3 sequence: CASKNIRGGQGFIEAFF. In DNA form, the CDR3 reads TGTGCCAGTAAGAATATTAGAGGGGGACAGGGTTTTATTGAAGCTTTCTTT. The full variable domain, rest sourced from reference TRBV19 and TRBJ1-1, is DGGITQSPKYLFRKEGQNVTLSCEQNLNHDAMYWYRQDPGQGLRLIYYSQIVNDFQKGDIAEGYSVSREKKESFPLTVTSAQKNPTAFYLCASKNIRGGQGFIEAFFGQGTRLTVV.

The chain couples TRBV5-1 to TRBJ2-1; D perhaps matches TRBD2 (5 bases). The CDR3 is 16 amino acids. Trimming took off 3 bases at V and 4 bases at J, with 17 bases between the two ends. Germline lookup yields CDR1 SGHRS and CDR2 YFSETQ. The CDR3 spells CASSWSPDLTYNEQFF. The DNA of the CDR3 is TGCGCCAGCAGCTGGAGCCCGGACTTAACGTACAATGAGCAGTTCTTC.

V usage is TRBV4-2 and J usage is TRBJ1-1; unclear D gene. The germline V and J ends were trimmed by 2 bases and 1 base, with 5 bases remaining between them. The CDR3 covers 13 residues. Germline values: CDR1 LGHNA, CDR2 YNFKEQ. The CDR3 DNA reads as TGTGCCAGCAGCCAAATGCGGAACACTGAAGCTTTCTTT. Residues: CASSQMRNTEAFF.

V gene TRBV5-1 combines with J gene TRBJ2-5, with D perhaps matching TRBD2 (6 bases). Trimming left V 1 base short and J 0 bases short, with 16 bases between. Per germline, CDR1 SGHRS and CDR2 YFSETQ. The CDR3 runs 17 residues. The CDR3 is CASSLLRGREDQETQYF. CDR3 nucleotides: TGCGCCAGCAGCTTGCTCCGGGGCAGGGAGGACCAAGAGACCCAGTACTTC.

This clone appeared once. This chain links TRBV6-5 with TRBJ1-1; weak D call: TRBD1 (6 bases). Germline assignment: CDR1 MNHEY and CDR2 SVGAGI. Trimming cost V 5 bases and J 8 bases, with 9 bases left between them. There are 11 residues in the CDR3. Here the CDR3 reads CASSTTGEAFF. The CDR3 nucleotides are TGTGCCAGCAGTACTACAGGGGAAGCTTTCTTT.

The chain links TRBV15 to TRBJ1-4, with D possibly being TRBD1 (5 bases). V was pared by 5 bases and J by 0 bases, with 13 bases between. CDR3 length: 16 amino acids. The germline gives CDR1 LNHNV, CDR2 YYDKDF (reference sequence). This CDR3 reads CATSAGTDTTNEKLFF. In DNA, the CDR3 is TGTGCCACCAGCGCCGGAACGGACACAACTAATGAAAAACTGTTTTTT.

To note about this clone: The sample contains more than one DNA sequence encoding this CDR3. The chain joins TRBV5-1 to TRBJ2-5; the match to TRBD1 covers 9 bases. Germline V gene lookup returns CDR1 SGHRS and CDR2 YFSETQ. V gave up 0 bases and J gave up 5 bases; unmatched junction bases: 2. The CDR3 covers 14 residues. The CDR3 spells CASSLAGQGETQYF. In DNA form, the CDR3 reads TGCGCCAGCAGCTTGGCCGGACAGGGGGAGACCCAGTACTTC.

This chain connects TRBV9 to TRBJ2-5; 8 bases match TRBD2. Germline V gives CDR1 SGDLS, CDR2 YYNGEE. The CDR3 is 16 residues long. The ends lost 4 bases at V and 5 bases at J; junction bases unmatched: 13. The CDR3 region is CASSLTSGEGFETQYF. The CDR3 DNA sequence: TGTGCCAGCAGCCTAACTAGCGGAGAGGGGTTTGAGACCCAGTACTTC.

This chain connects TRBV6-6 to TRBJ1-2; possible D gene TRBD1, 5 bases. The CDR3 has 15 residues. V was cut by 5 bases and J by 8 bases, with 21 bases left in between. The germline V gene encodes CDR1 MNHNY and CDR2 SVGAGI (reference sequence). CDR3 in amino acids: CASSPLGGDFGGYTF. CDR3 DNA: TGTGCCAGCAGTCCACTGGGGGGGGACTTTGGGGGCTACACCTTC.

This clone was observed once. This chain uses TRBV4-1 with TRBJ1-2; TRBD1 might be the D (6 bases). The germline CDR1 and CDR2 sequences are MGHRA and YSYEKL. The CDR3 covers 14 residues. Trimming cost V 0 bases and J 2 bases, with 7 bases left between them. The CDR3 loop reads CASSQEGGNYGYTF. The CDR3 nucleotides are TGCGCCAGCAGCCAAGAAGGGGGAAACTATGGCTACACCTTC.

CDR3 bases: TGTGCCAGCAGCCTCCCGGACAGGGGGAGGGAGACCCAGTACTTC. Amino acid sequence: CASSLPDRGRETQYF. The V call is TRBV5-6, the J call TRBJ2-5, with 10 bases identical to TRBD1. This CDR3 contains 15 residues. The V gene end was trimmed by 4 bases and the J gene end by 5 bases; junction bases not matched to a gene: 8. Germline V gene data show CDR1 as SGHDT and CDR2 as YYEEEE. Together with reference TRBV5-6 and TRBJ2-5, the CDR3 gives the full variable domain: DAGVTQSPTHLIKTRGQQVTLRCSPKSGHDTVSWYQQALGQGPQFIFQYYEEEERQRGNFPDRFSGHQFPNYSSELNVNALLLGDSALYLCASSLPDRGRETQYFGPGTRLLVL.

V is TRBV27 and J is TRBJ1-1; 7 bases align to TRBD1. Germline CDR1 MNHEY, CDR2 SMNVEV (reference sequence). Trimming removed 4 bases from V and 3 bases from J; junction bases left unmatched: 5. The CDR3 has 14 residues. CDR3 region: CASSYRDRYTEAFF. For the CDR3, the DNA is TGTGCCAGCAGTTACCGGGACAGATACACTGAAGCTTTCTTT.

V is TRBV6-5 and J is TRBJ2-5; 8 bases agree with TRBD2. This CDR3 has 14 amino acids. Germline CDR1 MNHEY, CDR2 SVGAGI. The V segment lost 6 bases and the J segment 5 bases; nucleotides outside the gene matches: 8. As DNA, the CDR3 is TGTGCCAGCAGCCGACTAGCGTCGATGGAGACCCAGTACTTC. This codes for CASSRLASMETQYF.

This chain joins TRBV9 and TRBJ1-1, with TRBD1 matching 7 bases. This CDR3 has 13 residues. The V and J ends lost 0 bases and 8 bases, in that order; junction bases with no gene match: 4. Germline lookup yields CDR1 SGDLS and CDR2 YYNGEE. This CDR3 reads CASSVESGGEAFF. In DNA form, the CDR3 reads TGTGCCAGCAGCGTAGAGTCAGGGGGGGAAGCTTTCTTT.

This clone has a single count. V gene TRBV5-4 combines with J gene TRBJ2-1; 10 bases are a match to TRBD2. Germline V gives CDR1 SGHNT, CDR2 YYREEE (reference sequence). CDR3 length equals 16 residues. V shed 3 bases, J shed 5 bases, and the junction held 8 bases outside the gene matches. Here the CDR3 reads CASSWKTAGGDNEQFF. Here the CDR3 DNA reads TGTGCCAGCAGCTGGAAAACAGCGGGAGGGGACAATGAGCAGTTCTTC. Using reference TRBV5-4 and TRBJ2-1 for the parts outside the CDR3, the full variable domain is ETGVTQSPTHLIKTRGQQVTLRCSSQSGHNTVSWYQQALGQGPQFIFQYYREEENGRGNFPPRFSGLQFPNYSSELNVNALELDDSALYLCASSWKTAGGDNEQFFGPGTRLTVL.

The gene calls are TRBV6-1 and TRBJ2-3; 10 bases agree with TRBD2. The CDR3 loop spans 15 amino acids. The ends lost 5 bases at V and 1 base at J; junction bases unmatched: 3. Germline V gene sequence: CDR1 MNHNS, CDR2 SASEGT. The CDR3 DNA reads TGTGCCAGCAGTCCCCTAGCGGGGGGCACAGATACGCAGTATTTT. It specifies CASSPLAGGTDTQYF.

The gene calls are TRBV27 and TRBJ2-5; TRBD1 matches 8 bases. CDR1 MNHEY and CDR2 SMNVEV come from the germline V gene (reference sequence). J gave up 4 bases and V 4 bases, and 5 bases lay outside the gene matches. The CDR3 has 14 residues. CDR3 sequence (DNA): TGTGCCAGCAGTTCGATCAGGGGGCCAGAGACCCAGTACTTC. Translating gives CASSSIRGPETQYF.

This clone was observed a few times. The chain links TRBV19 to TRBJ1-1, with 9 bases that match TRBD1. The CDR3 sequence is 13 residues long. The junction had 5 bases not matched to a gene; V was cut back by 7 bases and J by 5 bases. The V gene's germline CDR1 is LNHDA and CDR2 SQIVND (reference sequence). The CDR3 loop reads CASTGTGRTEAFF. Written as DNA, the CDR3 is TGTGCCAGTACCGGGACAGGGAGAACTGAAGCTTTCTTT.